Included here is one T cell receptor (beta chain) sequence, with context. This entry belongs to a study of T cells after yellow fever vaccination. TCRdb fed the 5' RACE reads into MiXCR, producing one record per CDR3 protein. The sample includes 100,000 or so distinct CDR3 sequences, 8% to 10% of them seen just once. Sequencing was performed on CD8+ T cells not binding an NS4B(214-222) dextramer, sorted from PBMCs, taken less than 18 days after the first yellow fever vaccination. This TCR was sampled from a man between 18 and 29 years old who received the YFV17D yellow fever vaccine.

The CDR3 DNA is TGCAGCGTTGAGGACGGCATGAACACTGAAGCTTTCTTT. Translating gives CSVEDGMNTEAFF. The V and J genes are TRBV29-1 and TRBJ1-1; D gene uncertain. Trimming took 3 bases from V and 0 from J, leaving 8 bases between them. Germline CDR1 is SQVTM and CDR2 is ANQGSEA. The CDR3 runs to 13 residues.